This T cell receptor beta chain was sequenced during a study of PD-1 blockade in classical Hodgkin lymphoma (dated by TCRdb to 2019 to 2021). Looking at the study overall: Nivolumab dosing was 3 mg/kg intravenously every 2 weeks, continuing until either disease progression or unacceptable toxicity. A peripheral blood immune signature of response to PD-1 blockade in classical Hodgkin lymphoma was defined using TCR beta sequencing and CyTOF. Broader findings and caveats from the paper: Baseline TCR diversity was reported as lower in newly diagnosed patients than in healthy donors, and lower still in relapsed/refractory patients. Trial patients achieving complete response had baseline diversity similar to newly diagnosed patients, whereas partial responders and progressors had significantly lower diversity. Lower diversity was observed in patients in whom nivolumab was started less than 1 year after ASCT, and these patients were excluded from later analyses so that confounding by immune reconstitution would be avoided. CD4+ but not CD8+ TCR diversity rose significantly by C4D1 (p=0.0027 vs p=0.16), most apparent in complete responders (p=0.02). The study was limited to a single clinical trial cohort, and causes of repertoire differences, possibly disease activity or prior therapy, remained undefined.

To note about this clone: Its target antigen remains unknown. Base qualities are not provided; no much larger clone lies one nucleotide away.

Its CDR3 holds 14 amino acids, cysteine through phenylalanine. Only the CDR3 DNA stays, 42 bases, in frame from base 1. V and J are trimmed by 7 bases and 2 bases, and the gene matches miss 3 bases of the junction. CDR1 and CDR2, looked up from the germline V gene, are SGHRS and YFSETQ. The time point label of this sample denotes: cycle 1 day 1 (C1D1), immediately before nivolumab initiation. Every trial patient had relapsed after autologous stem cell transplantation, and cohorts A, B and C differed in prior brentuximab vedotin exposure. The trial cohort included around 60 patients with relapsed/refractory classical Hodgkin lymphoma, and each patient had a best overall response of complete response, partial response or progressive disease. Trial patients were treated with single-agent nivolumab in the multi-cohort phase II CheckMate 205 trial. An independent review committee assessed best overall response by applying the 2007 International Working Group response criteria. Trial PBMCs were collected just before the start of nivolumab (C1D1) and during therapy at cycle 2 day 1 and cycle 4 day 1. Peripheral blood was collected in 8 mL Vacutainer Cell Preparation Tubes, from which PBMCs were isolated by centrifugation and then cryopreserved.

Genomic DNA was extracted with the Qiagen DNeasy kit from unsorted PBMCs and from negatively selected CD4+ and CD8+ fractions. Amplification of TCR beta CDR3 regions was done by immunoSEQ multiplex PCR with primers that anneal to V and J segments. A synthetic immune receptor repertoire was used to minimize amplification bias, and any residual bias was removed computationally once sequencing was done. Per the authors' processing: Custom Python scripts were used to quantify repertoire diversity as the Shannon entropy index. Unsorted, CD4+ and CD8+ repertoires were examined separately, except in combined analyses, for which CD4+ and CD8+ sequences were merged in silico. Clonal expansion was defined as a frequency increase of at least 2-fold after treatment compared with C1D1, and clones undetected at baseline were assigned a pseudocount of 0.5. Clones with 0 or 1 copy at C1D1 were defined as singleton clones, while clones with 2 or more copies were defined as non-singleton clones. Clones expanded in unsorted samples were assigned a CD4+, CD8+ or unknown annotation through matching of protein sequences in sorted samples from the same patient. Wilcoxon tests on paired samples were used to test diversity changes from C1D1 to C4D1. The immuneACCESS repertoire file appears here via TCRdb, limited to in-frame rearrangements. These files lack a portion of the clones; in checked studies, under half of the deficit traces to unresolved V genes, and the cause of the others is not known. V and J calls and clone size come straight from that table; D and trimming were deduced from the DNA. The sample table lists some 24,000 clones, 80% of them with a count of one. Clones ranked in the top ten supply approximately 6.4% of the sample.

The TCR sequence derives from a human donor with classical Hodgkin lymphoma. This specimen consisted of peripheral blood mononuclear cells (PBMCs), obtained at baseline. The chain was built from TRBV5-1 and TRBJ2-5, and 12 junctional nucleotides match TRBD2. This receptor carries the CDR3 CASGLAGPQETQYF. Read as DNA, the sequence is TGCGCCAGCGGACTAGCGGGGCCTCAAGAGACCCAGTACTTC.